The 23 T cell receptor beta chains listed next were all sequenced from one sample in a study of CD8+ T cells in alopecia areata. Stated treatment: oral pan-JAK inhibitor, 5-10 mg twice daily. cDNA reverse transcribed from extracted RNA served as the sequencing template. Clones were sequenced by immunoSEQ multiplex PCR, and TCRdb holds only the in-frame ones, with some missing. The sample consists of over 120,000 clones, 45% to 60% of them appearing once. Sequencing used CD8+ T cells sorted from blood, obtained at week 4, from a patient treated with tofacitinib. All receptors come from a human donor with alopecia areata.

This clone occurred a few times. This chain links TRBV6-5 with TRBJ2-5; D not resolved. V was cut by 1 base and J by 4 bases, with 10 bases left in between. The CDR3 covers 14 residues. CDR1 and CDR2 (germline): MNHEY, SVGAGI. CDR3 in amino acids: CASSYLEFPETQYF. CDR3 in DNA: TGTGCCAGCAGTTACTTGGAATTCCCAGAGACCCAGTACTTC.

The CDR3, as DNA: TGTGCCAGCAGCTTGGGATCCAGGACACTGAACACCGGGGAGCTGTTTTTT. Protein product: CASSLGSRTLNTGELFF. The chain combines TRBV5-6 with TRBJ2-2; D perhaps matches TRBD1 (5 bases). This CDR3 has 17 amino acids. Trimming shortened V by 0 bases and J by 1 base, and 13 bases separated the two germline ends. Germline-derived CDR1 and CDR2 are SGHDT and YYEEEE.

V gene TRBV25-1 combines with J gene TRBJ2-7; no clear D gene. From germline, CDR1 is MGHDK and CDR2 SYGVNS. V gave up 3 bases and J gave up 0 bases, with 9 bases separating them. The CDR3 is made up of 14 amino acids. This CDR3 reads CASSDSRTSYEQYF. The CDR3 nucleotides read TGTGCCAGCAGTGATTCCCGGACCTCCTACGAGCAGTACTTC.

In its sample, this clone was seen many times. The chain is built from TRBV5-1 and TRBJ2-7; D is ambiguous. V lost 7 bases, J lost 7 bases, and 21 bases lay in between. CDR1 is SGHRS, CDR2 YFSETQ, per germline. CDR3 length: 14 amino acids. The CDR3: CASGPGQTPKEQYF. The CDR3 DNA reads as TGCGCCAGCGGGCCTGGGCAGACCCCTAAAGAGCAGTACTTC.

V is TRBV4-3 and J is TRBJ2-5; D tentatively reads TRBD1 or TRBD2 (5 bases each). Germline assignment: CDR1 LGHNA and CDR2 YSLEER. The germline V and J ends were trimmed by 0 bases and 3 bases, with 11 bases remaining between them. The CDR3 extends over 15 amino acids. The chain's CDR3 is CASSQDRVGEETQYF. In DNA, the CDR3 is TGCGCCAGCAGCCAAGACAGGGTCGGGGAAGAGACCCAGTACTTC.

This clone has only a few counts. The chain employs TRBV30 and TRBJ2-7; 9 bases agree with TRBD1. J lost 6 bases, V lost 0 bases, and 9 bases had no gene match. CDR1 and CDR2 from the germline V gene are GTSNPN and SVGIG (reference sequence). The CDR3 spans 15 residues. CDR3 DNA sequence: TGTGCCTGGAGTGTATTTAGGACAGGGGAGCTCGAGCAGTACTTC. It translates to CAWSVFRTGELEQYF.

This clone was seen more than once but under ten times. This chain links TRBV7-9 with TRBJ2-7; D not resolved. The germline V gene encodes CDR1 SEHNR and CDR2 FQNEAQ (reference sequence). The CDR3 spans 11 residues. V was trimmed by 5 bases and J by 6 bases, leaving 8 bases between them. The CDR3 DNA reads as TGTGCCAGCAGCGTCCACAGCGAGCAGTACTTC. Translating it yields CASSVHSEQYF.

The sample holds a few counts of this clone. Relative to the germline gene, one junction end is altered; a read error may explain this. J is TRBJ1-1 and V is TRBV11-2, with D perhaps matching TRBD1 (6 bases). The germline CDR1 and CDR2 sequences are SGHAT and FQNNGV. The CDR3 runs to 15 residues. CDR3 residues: CASSIEQGMNTEAFF. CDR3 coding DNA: TGTGCCAGCAGCATAGAACAGGGAATGAACACTGAAGCTTTCTTT.

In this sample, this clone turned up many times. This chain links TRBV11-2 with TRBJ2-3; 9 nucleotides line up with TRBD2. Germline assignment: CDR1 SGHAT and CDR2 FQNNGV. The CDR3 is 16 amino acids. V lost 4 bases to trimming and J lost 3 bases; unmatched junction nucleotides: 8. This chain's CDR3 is CASSSSGAAGTDTQYF. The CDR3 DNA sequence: TGTGCCAGCAGCTCTAGCGGGGCGGCGGGTACAGATACGCAGTATTTT.

The CDR3 protein is CASSPVRYEQYF. The CDR3 bases are TGTGCCAGCAGCCCCGTACGCTACGAGCAGTACTTC. The V call is TRBV7-9, the J call TRBJ2-7; D is unclear. Looked up from germline, CDR1 is SEHNR and CDR2 is FQNEAQ (reference sequence). Trimming removed 5 bases from V and 3 bases from J, with 8 bases in between. The CDR3 length is 12 residues.

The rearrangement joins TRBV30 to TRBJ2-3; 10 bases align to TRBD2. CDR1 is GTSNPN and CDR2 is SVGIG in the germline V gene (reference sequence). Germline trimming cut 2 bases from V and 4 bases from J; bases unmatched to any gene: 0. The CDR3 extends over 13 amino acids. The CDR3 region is CAWSSGGADTQYF. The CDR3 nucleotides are TGTGCCTGGAGTAGCGGGGGGGCAGATACGCAGTATTTT.

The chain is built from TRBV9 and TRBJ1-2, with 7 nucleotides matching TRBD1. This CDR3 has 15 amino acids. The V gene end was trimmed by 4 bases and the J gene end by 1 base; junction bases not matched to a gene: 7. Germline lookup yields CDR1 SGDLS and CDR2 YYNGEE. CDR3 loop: CASSPGTVFNYGYTF. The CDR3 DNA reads TGTGCCAGCAGCCCCGGGACAGTCTTTAACTATGGCTACACCTTC.

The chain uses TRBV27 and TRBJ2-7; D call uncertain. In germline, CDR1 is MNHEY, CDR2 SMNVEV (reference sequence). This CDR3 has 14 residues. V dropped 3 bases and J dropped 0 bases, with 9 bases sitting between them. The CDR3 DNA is TGTGCCAGCAGTTTCGGGTCAACCTCCTACGAGCAGTACTTC. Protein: CASSFGSTSYEQYF.

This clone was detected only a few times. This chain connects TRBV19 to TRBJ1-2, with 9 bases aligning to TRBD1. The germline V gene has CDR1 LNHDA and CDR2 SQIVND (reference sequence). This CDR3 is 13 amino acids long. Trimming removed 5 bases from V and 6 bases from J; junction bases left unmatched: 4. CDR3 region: CASSATGGDGYTF. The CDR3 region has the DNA TGTGCCAGTAGTGCGACAGGGGGTGATGGCTACACCTTC. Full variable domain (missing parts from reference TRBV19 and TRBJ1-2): DGGITQSPKYLFRKEGQNVTLSCEQNLNHDAMYWYRQDPGQGLRLIYYSQIVNDFQKGDIAEGYSVSREKKESFPLTVTSAQKNPTAFYLCASSATGGDGYTFGSGTRLTVV.

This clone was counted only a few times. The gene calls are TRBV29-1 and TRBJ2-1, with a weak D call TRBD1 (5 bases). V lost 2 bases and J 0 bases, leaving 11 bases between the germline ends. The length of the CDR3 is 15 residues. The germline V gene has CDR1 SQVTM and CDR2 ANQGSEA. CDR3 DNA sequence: TGCAGCGTTGAACAAGACAGTGTCTCCTACAATGAGCAGTTCTTC. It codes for CSVEQDSVSYNEQFF.

The CDR3: CASSLVQGLYNEQFF. In DNA form, the CDR3 reads TGTGCCAGCAGCTTAGTGCAGGGTCTCTACAATGAGCAGTTCTTC. The chain combines TRBV13 with TRBJ2-1; D might be TRBD1 (5 bases). The length of the CDR3 is 15 residues. V lost 1 base and J 3 bases, leaving 10 bases between the germline ends. In germline, CDR1 is PRHDT, CDR2 FYEKMQ (reference sequence).

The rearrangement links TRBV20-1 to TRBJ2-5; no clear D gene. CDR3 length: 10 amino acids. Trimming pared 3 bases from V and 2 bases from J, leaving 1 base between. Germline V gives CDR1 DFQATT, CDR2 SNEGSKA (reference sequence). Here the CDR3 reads CSASQETQYF. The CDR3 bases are TGCAGTGCTAGTCAAGAGACCCAGTACTTC.

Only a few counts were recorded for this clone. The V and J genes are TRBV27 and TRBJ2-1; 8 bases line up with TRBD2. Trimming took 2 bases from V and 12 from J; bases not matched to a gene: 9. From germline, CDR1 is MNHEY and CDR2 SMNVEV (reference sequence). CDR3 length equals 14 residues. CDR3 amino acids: CASSLLAGGGPQFF. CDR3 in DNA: TGTGCCAGCAGTTTACTGGCGGGGGGCGGCCCGCAGTTCTTC.

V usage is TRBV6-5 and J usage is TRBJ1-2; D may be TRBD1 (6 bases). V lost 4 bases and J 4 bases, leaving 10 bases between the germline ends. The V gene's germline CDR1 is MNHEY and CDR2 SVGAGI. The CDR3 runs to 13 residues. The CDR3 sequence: CASSFEGGYGYTF. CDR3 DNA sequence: TGTGCCAGCAGTTTTGAAGGGGGCTATGGCTACACCTTC.

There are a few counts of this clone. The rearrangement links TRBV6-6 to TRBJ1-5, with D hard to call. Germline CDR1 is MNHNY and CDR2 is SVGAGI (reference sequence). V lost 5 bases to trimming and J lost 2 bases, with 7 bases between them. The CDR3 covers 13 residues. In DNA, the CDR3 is TGTGCCAGCAGTCCAGCAGGCAATCAGCCCCAGCATTTT. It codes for CASSPAGNQPQHF.

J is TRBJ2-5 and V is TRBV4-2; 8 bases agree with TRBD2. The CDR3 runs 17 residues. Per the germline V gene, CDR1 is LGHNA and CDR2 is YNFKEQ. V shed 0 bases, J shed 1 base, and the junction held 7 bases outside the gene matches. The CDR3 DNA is TGTGCCAGCAGCCAAGATCTGGCGGGGGGCACCCAAGAGACCCAGTACTTC. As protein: CASSQDLAGGTQETQYF.

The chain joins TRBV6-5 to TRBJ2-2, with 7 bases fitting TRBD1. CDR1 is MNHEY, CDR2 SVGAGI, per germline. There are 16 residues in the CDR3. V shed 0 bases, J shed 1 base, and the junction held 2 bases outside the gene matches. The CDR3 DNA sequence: TGTGCCAGCAGTTACTCTCGGGACAGGAACACCGGGGAGCTGTTTTTT. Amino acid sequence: CASSYSRDRNTGELFF.

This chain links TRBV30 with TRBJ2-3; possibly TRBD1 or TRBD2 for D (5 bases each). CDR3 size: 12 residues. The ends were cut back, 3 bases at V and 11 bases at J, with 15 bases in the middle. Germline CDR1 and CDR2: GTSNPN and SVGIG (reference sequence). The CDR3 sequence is CAWSPGPAVQYF. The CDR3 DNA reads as TGTGCCTGGAGCCCGGGACCTGCGGTGCAGTATTTT.